This TCR beta chain was obtained from a study of T cells in Graves' hyperthyroidism and ophthalmopathy. Remarks on this clonotype: As yet, its antigen is unknown.

The investigators amplified TCR beta CDR3 regions from RNA transcripts. RT-PCR in the first round (using the HTBI primer set) targeted the TCR CDR3. TCRdb analysed the multiplex PCR reads with MiXCR anew, one entry per CDR3 protein. In the table there are about 660,000 distinct CDR3 sequences, over 40% of which are singletons. General study results and limits: The blood repertoire included most of the expanded thyroid clonotypes above 0.001.

The study left out patients who had uncontrolled infection, other autoimmune disease, pregnancy or lactation. V lost 3 bases, J lost 7 bases, and 5 bases stayed unmatched. The germline V gene has CDR1 DFQATT and CDR2 SNEGSKA (reference sequence). The length of the CDR3 is 13 residues. This clonotype was obtained from an adult man with Graves' disease, either hyperthyroidism or ophthalmopathy (not recorded which). V usage is TRBV20-1 and J usage is TRBJ1-4; 7 positions match TRBD1. Sequencing input: peripheral blood or thyroid tissue (not recorded which). CDR3 residues: CSARGHRGEKLFF. CDR3 bases: TGCAGTGCTAGGGGGCACAGGGGTGAAAAACTGTTTTTT.